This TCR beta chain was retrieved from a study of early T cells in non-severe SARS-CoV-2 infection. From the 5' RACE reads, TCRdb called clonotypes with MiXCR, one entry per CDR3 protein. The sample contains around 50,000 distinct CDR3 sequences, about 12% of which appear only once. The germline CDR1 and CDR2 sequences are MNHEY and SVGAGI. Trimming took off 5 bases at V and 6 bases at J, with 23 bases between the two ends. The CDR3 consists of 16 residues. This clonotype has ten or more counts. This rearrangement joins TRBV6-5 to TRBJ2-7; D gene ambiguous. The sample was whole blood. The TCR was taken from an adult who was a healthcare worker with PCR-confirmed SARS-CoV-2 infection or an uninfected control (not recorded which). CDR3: CASSGPFLGRSGEQYF. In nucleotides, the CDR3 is TGTGCCAGCAGTGGACCTTTTCTCGGGCGGTCGGGCGAGCAGTACTTC.